This TCR beta chain was recorded in a study of post-analysis software for immune sequencing data. Whole-study context: Relapsing-remitting, secondary progressive and progressive-relapsing forms of multiple sclerosis all featured among disease courses.

CDR3 length equals 18 residues. V dropped 5 bases and J dropped 2; count of bases not matched to a gene: 11. From germline, CDR1 is SGHTA and CDR2 FQGNSA. A word on this clonotype: Its matching antigen is unknown.

Notes on the study in general: Strong co-clustering by F measure linked samples that shared a preparation batch. Patients carried four or five TRBV segments more frequently than controls did, and TRBV5-6, TRBV5-1 and TRBV20-1 were among them. Patients with multiple sclerosis recorded significantly lower normalized Chao1 diversity than controls, the study found.

The TCR beta cDNA libraries carried unique molecular identifiers. Around 500,000 cDNA molecules were recovered from an input of 1 to 10 million T cells. MiXCR, applied by TCRdb to the PCR reads, yields one record per CDR3 protein. The repertoire has roughly 400,000 distinct CDR3 sequences, 35% to 45% of them found once; the top ten carry 7.6%. V and J are TRBV7-2 and TRBJ2-1, with 11 nucleotides matching TRBD2. Sequenced: blood. This TCR was sampled from a girl aged 2 to 10 with multiple sclerosis. The DNA of the CDR3 is TGTGCCAGCAGCGAAGCGGCCCTTAGCGGGGGGGCCTACAATGAGCAGTTCTTC. This codes for CASSEAALSGGAYNEQFF.